This TCR beta chain was retrieved from a study of OX40 agonist ivuxolimab in advanced cancers. The wider study: The study gave patients intravenous ivuxolimab at 0.01 to 10 mg/kg every 2 weeks. It was permissible to have had prior anti-PD-1, anti-PD-L1 or anti-CTLA-4 therapy, and around 43% had some. Overall study findings and caveats: The 0.1-3.0 mg/kg partial responders had among the lowest clonal expansion.

Concerning this clone itself: Its target is not known.

The table came from immunoSEQ multiplex PCR; TCRdb's copy has only in-frame clones and leaves some out. Among 65,000 to 80,000 clones listed, 80% to 90% were seen once. CDR1 and CDR2 (germline): SEHNR, FQNEAQ (reference sequence). This CDR3 region has 15 residues. Trimming removed 4 bases at V and 0 bases at J, with 11 bases between. The material was CD4+ or CD8+ T cells sorted from blood, obtained in a trial of the OX40 agonist ivuxolimab. The sequence came from an adult with an advanced solid tumor such as melanoma, head and neck, liver or kidney cancer. The chain employs TRBV7-9 and TRBJ2-3; the D gene is possibly TRBD2 (6 bases). The chain's CDR3 is CASSSRLESTDTQYF. For the CDR3, the DNA is TGTGCCAGCAGCTCACGACTAGAAAGCACAGATACGCAGTATTTT.